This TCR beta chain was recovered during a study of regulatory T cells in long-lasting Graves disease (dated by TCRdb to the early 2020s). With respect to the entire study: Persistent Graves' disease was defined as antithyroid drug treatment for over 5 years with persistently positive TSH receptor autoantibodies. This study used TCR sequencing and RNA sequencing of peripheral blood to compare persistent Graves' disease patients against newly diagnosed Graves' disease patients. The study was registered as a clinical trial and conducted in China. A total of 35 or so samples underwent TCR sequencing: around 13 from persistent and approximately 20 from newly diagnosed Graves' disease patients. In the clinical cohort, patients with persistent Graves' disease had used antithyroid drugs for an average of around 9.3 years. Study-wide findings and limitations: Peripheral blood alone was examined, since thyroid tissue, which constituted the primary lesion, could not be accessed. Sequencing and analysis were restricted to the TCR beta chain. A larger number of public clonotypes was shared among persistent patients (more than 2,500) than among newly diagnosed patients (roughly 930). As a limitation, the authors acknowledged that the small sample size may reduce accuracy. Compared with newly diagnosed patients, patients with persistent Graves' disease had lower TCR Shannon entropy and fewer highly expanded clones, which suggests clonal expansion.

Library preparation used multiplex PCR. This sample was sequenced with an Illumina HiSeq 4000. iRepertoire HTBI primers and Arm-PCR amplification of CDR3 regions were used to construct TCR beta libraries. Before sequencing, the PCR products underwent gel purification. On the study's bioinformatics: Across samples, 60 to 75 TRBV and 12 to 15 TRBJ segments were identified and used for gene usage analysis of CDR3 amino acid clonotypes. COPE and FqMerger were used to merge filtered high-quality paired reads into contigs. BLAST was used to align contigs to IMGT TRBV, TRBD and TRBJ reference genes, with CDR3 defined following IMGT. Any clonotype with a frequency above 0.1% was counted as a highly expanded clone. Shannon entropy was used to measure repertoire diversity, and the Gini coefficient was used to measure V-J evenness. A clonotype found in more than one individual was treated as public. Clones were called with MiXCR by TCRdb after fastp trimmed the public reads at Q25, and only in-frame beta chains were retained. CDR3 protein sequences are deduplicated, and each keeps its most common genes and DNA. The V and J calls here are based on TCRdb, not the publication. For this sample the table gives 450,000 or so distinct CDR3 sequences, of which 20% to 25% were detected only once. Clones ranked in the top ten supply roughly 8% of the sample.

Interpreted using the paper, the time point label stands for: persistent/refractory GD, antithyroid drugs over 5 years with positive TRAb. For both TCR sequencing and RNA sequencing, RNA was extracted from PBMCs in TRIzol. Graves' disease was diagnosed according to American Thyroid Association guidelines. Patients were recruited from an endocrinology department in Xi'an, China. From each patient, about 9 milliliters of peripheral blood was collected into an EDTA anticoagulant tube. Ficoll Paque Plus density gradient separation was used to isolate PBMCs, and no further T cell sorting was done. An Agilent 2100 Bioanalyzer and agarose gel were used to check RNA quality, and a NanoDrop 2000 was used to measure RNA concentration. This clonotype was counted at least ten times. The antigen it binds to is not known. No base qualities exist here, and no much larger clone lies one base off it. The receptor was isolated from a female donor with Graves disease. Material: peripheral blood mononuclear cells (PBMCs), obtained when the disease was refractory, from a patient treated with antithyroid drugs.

The CDR3 reads CASSLGGTASGANVLTF. The nucleotide sequence reads as follows: TGCGCCAGCAGCTTGGGAGGTACAGCCTCTGGGGCCAACGTCCTGACTTTC. The chain is assembled from TRBV5-1 and TRBJ2-6; the D gene cannot be named for sure. The CDR3, cysteine through phenylalanine, is 17 amino acids long. Only CDR3 DNA remains: 51 bases, in frame from the first base. CDR1 is given as SGHRS and CDR2 as YFSETQ, both from the germline V gene. V loses 0 bases of germline sequence and J loses 0 bases, and the interval between the two ends is 10 bases.